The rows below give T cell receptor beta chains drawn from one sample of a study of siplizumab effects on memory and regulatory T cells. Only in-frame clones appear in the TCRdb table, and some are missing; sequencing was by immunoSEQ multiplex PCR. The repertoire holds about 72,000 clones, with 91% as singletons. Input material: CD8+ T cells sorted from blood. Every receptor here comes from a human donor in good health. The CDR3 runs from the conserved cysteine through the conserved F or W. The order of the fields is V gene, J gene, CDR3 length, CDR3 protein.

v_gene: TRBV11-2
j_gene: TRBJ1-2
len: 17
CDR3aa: CASSPYPTDRGDYGYTF

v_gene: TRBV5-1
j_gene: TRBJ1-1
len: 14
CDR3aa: CASSLSLGGTEAFF

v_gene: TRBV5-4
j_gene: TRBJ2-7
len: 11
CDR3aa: CASTGGYEQYF

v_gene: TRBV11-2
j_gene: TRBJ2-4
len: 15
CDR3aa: CASSLAGGIKNIQYF

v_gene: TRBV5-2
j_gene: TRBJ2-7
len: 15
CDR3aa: CASSLFPGHIYEQYF

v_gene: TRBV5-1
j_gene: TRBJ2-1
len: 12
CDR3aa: CASSLGLAGSFF

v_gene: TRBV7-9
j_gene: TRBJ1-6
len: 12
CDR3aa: CASSRVDSPLHF

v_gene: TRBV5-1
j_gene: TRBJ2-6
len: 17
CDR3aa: CASSPSERASGANVLTF

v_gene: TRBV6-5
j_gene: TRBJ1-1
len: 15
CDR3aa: CASSYLGWGNTEAFF

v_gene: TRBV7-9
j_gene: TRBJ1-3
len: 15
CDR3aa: CASRTIGMSGNTIYF